Following are 7 T cell receptor beta chains from one sample sequenced in a study of blood T cells in healthy people across ages. The authors ran a second PCR of 7 to 11 cycles using a sample-barcoded 5' primer and a J-beta primer mix. TCRdb independently ran MiXCR on the 5' RACE reads; one entry per CDR3 protein. The sample records approximately 600,000 distinct CDR3 sequences, 58% being singletons. The material sequenced was blood. Receptors were obtained from a man aged 55 to 69 in good health.

The chain carries TRBV27 and TRBJ2-2; D is uncertain. The germline CDR1 and CDR2 sequences are MNHEY and SMNVEV (reference sequence). This CDR3 has 14 residues. The V end lost 0 bases, the J end lost 7 bases, and 9 bases lay between the germline ends. The CDR3 DNA is TGTGCCAGCAGTTTATCATGGAACGGCGGGGAGCTGTTTTTT. Residues: CASSLSWNGGELFF.

The chain carries TRBV11-2 and TRBJ2-5, with 7 bases lining up with TRBD1. V lost 5 bases to trimming and J lost 0 bases; unmatched junction nucleotides: 6. Germline V gene lookup returns CDR1 SGHAT and CDR2 FQNNGV. This CDR3 region has 15 residues. This chain's CDR3 is CASSRQGAHQETQYF. The CDR3 coding sequence is TGTGCCAGCAGCAGACAGGGTGCGCACCAAGAGACCCAGTACTTC.

This sequence joins TRBV11-2 and TRBJ2-3; D perhaps matches TRBD1 (5 bases). This CDR3 contains 14 residues. Trimming took off 1 base at V and 6 bases at J, with 11 bases between the two ends. Per germline, CDR1 SGHAT and CDR2 FQNNGV. CDR3 nucleotides: TGTGCCAGCAGCTTAGGGAACAGGTGGGATACGCAGTATTTT. Protein sequence: CASSLGNRWDTQYF.

There are a few counts of this clonotype. The genes are TRBV4-1 and TRBJ2-3, with D perhaps TRBD1 (6 bases). The CDR3 is made up of 17 amino acids. V was pared by 0 bases and J by 2 bases, with 15 bases between. In germline, CDR1 is MGHRA, CDR2 YSYEKL. The chain's CDR3 is CASSQEGPQGNTDTQYF. In DNA form, the CDR3 reads TGCGCCAGCAGCCAAGAGGGTCCCCAGGGGAACACAGATACGCAGTATTTT.

This clonotype has just a few counts. As DNA, the CDR3 is TGCAGTGCTCCTGTCGTCGAGACCCAGTACTTC. Amino acids: CSAPVVETQYF. J is TRBJ2-7 and V is TRBV20-1; D is unresolved. The end of the DNA is better explained by TRBJ2-5, so the J call may be wrong. This CDR3 is 11 amino acids long. The V gene's germline CDR1 is DFQATT and CDR2 SNEGSKA (reference sequence).

The chain combines TRBV10-3 with TRBJ1-1, with unresolved D. Germline loops: CDR1 ENHRY, CDR2 SYGVKD. V was shortened by 3 bases and J by 0 bases, with 5 bases between the two germline ends. The length of the CDR3 is 13 residues. The CDR3 nucleotides are TGTGCCATCAGTGAAACGATGAACACTGAAGCTTTCTTT. Translation gives CAISETMNTEAFF.

In nucleotides, the CDR3 is TGTGCCAACAGGTCGACTAGCGGGGACTCCTACAATGAGCAGTTCTTC. It codes for CANRSTSGDSYNEQFF. The chain employs TRBV6-1 and TRBJ2-1, with 11 bases lining up with TRBD2. The CDR3 loop spans 16 amino acids. Germline V CDR1 and CDR2: MNHNS, SASEGT. V dropped 10 bases and J dropped 0; count of bases not matched to a gene: 8.